The 24 T cell receptor beta chains below come from one sample, sequenced in a study of blood T cell repertoires in COVID-19. Sequencing was performed with immunoSEQ multiplex PCR; in TCRdb, only in-frame clones are kept and a portion is missing. The data show about 220,000 clones, roughly 87% seen once. The sequenced sample was peripheral blood. The origin of the receptors is a man aged 40-55 years with active or convalescent COVID-19.

CDR3 residues: CAWTRVLTEAFF. CDR3 sequence (DNA): TGTGCCTGGACCAGGGTGTTGACTGAAGCTTTCTTT. The V and J genes are TRBV30 and TRBJ1-1, with D perhaps matching TRBD1 (5 bases). This CDR3 comprises 12 residues. The V gene lost 4 bases and the J gene lost 5 bases, with 11 bases spanning the gap. Germline loops: CDR1 GTSNPN, CDR2 SVGIG (reference sequence).

The chain recombines TRBV19 with TRBJ1-5; 8 bases map to TRBD1. Per the germline V gene, CDR1 is LNHDA and CDR2 is SQIVND (reference sequence). Trimming removed 10 bases from V and 1 base from J; junction bases left unmatched: 15. The CDR3 is made up of 17 amino acids. CDR3 sequence reads: CATDYRRTGPSNQPQHF. The CDR3 nucleotides read TGTGCCACCGACTACCGGCGGACAGGGCCAAGCAATCAGCCCCAGCATTTT.

V and J are TRBV28 and TRBJ1-4; TRBD1 aligns across 9 bases. The CDR3 has 15 residues. Trimming at V came to 8 bases and at J to 1 base, leaving 5 bases not matched to a gene. Germline CDR1 reads MDHEN; CDR2 reads SYDVKM. The DNA for the CDR3 is TGTGCCAGCGGGACAGGGATCGAAACTAATGAAAAACTGTTTTTT. Protein product: CASGTGIETNEKLFF.

This clone showed up just a few times. The chain employs TRBV28 and TRBJ2-1; TRBD2 is a possible D gene (6 bases). Germline values: CDR1 MDHEN, CDR2 SYDVKM. Trimming removed 4 bases from V and 7 bases from J, with 14 bases in between. The CDR3 spans 14 residues. CDR3 nucleotide sequence: TGTGCCAGCAGTTCCCCCCCGACTAGAAATGAGCAGTTCTTC. Its protein product is CASSSPPTRNEQFF.

This chain uses TRBV2 with TRBJ2-5; 9 bases align to TRBD1. The junction had 11 bases not matched to a gene; V was cut back by 4 bases and J by 5 bases. The CDR3 length is 16 residues. Germline V gene sequence: CDR1 SNHLY, CDR2 FYNNEI. CDR3 in DNA: TGTGCCAGCAGTGTGGGGACAGGGTTTCCAGGGGAGACCCAGTACTTC. Amino acids: CASSVGTGFPGETQYF.

This clone was detected only once. The V and J genes are TRBV18 and TRBJ2-5; 13 bases fit TRBD2. The CDR3 is 15 amino acids. V dropped 3 bases and J dropped 6; count of bases not matched to a gene: 4. Germline-derived CDR1 and CDR2 are KGHSH and LQKENI. Written as DNA, the CDR3 is TGTGCCAGCTCACCTGGGACTAGCGGGGATCAGACCCAGTACTTC. It yields the protein CASSPGTSGDQTQYF.

This chain connects TRBV4-1 to TRBJ2-1; unclear D gene. The V end lost 0 bases, the J end lost 12 bases, and 12 bases lay between the germline ends. Germline-derived CDR1 and CDR2 are MGHRA and YSYEKL. The CDR3 is made up of 13 amino acids. This CDR3 reads CASSQESILVQFF. The CDR3 DNA follows: TGCGCCAGCAGCCAAGAATCTATCCTGGTGCAGTTCTTC.

V gene TRBV19 combines with J gene TRBJ1-5; possibly TRBD1 for D (5 bases). The V gene lost 3 bases and the J gene lost 7 bases, with 22 bases spanning the gap. CDR3 length: 17 amino acids. Germline-derived CDR1 and CDR2 are LNHDA and SQIVND (reference sequence). The CDR3 here is CASSIPSRRGVEQPQHF. CDR3 DNA sequence: TGTGCCAGTAGTATTCCCTCCCGACGGGGGGTGGAACAGCCCCAGCATTTT.

This clone has only one observation. The J gene is TRBJ2-2, the V gene TRBV27; a possible D gene is TRBD2 (5 bases). This CDR3 comprises 13 residues. Per germline, CDR1 MNHEY and CDR2 SMNVEV (reference sequence). V was clipped by 8 bases and J by 4 bases, with 11 bases between them. This CDR3 is CASYWRVTGELFF. The CDR3 DNA reads TGTGCCAGCTACTGGCGGGTCACCGGGGAGCTGTTTTTT.

The table lists this clone with a few counts. The chain is built from TRBV18 and TRBJ1-2, with TRBD1 identical over 7 bases. The junction had 5 bases not matched to a gene; V was cut back by 0 bases and J by 1 base. This CDR3 is 16 amino acids long. CDR1 and CDR2 from the germline V gene are KGHSH and LQKENI. CDR3 protein: CASSPPGQSFNYGYTF. CDR3 nucleotide sequence: TGTGCCAGCTCACCACCGGGACAGTCCTTTAACTATGGCTACACCTTC.

The chain couples TRBV4-1 to TRBJ2-7; possibly TRBD2 for D (6 bases). V was shortened by 1 base and J by 2 bases, with 15 bases between the two germline ends. This CDR3 spans 16 amino acids. The germline gives CDR1 MGHRA, CDR2 YSYEKL. The chain's CDR3 is CASSQASGLSTYEQYF. The CDR3 nucleotides read TGCGCCAGCAGCCAAGCGTCGGGACTGTCAACCTACGAGCAGTACTTC.

V and J are TRBV7-9 and TRBJ2-7; 9 positions agree with TRBD1. Germline lookup yields CDR1 SEHNR and CDR2 FQNEAQ (reference sequence). V was pared by 3 bases and J by 1 base, with 7 bases of the junction left unmatched. The CDR3 extends over 16 amino acids. The DNA of the CDR3 is TGTGCCAGCAGCTTCCTTGGGACAGGGAAATCCTACGAGCAGTACTTC. Amino acid sequence: CASSFLGTGKSYEQYF.

In this sample, this clone turned up a few times. CDR3 sequence (DNA): TGTGCCAGCAGCCAAGTAATAAGCACAGATACGCAGTATTTT. Protein product: CASSQVISTDTQYF. This sequence joins TRBV3-1 (or the pseudogene TRBV3-2) and TRBJ2-3, with unresolved D. CDR3 length: 14 amino acids. The V end was cut by 1 base, the J end by 0 bases, with 5 bases between. Germline-derived CDR1 and CDR2 are LGHDT and YNNKEL (reference sequence).

This chain joins TRBV7-8 and TRBJ2-2; D is possibly TRBD1 (6 bases). CDR1 is SGHVS, CDR2 FQNEAQ, per germline. The length of the CDR3 is 16 residues. Trimming took off 0 bases at V and 4 bases at J, with 12 bases between the two ends. Here the CDR3 DNA reads TGTGCCAGCAGCTTAGCGTACAGGGCTAGCACCGGGGAGCTGTTTTTT. It encodes CASSLAYRASTGELFF. Supplemented by reference TRBV7-8 and TRBJ2-2, the full variable domain reads GAGVSQSPRYKVAKRGQDVALRCDPISGHVSLFWYQQALGQGPEFLTYFQNEAQLDKSGLPSDRFFAERPEGSVSTLKIQRTQQEDSAVYLCASSLAYRASTGELFFGEGSRLTVL.

The chain combines TRBV29-1 with TRBJ1-2; D not certain. Germline CDR1 is SQVTM and CDR2 is ANQGSEA. The CDR3 sequence is 12 residues long. The V and J ends lost 4 bases and 4 bases respectively, with 10 bases between them. CDR3 nucleotides: TGCAGCGTTGTAATGGGCAGCTATGGCTACACCTTC. Translated, it gives CSVVMGSYGYTF.

The sample holds a few counts of this clone. The chain carries TRBV11-2 and TRBJ1-2; TRBD1 agrees at 7 bases. This CDR3 is built from 15 residues. V was clipped by 3 bases and J by 4 bases; unmatched bases: 8. Germline-derived CDR1 and CDR2 are SGHAT and FQNNGV. CDR3 bases: TGTGCCAGCAGCTTGGCCGGAGGGGGCGCCTATGGCTACACCTTC. As protein: CASSLAGGGAYGYTF.

V is TRBV30 and J is TRBJ2-2; D is unclear. Germline V lookup: CDR1 GTSNPN, CDR2 SVGIG (reference sequence). Trimming removed 8 bases from V and 7 bases from J, with 8 bases in between. The CDR3 sequence is 10 residues long. The CDR3 loop is CAGRVGELFF. The CDR3 DNA reads TGTGCCGGCCGGGTCGGGGAGCTGTTTTTT.

This sequence joins TRBV10-2 and TRBJ1-1, with D possibly matching TRBD1 (6 bases). The germline V gene has CDR1 WSHSY and CDR2 SAAADI. The germline V and J ends were trimmed by 6 bases and 6 bases, with 20 bases remaining between them. CDR3 length: 15 amino acids. In nucleotides, the CDR3 is TGCGCCAGCAGAGCCCCGCTTGGGGGCCTGGCTGAAGCTTTCTTT. It encodes CASRAPLGGLAEAFF.

The gene calls are TRBV2 and TRBJ1-5; D gene unclear. CDR1 is SNHLY, CDR2 FYNNEI, per germline. V lost 7 bases and J 5 bases, leaving 18 bases between the germline ends. The CDR3 runs to 15 residues. The CDR3 region has the DNA TGTGCCAGCACCCGAACTAGAGGTTCCTATCAGCCCCAGCATTTT. Its translation is CASTRTRGSYQPQHF.

V usage is TRBV27 and J usage is TRBJ1-1; maybe TRBD1 (6 bases). The length of the CDR3 is 14 residues. The germline V gene has CDR1 MNHEY and CDR2 SMNVEV (reference sequence). Trimming removed 5 bases from V and 5 bases from J, with 15 bases in between. The CDR3 protein is CASSTIQGWTEAFF. The CDR3 DNA is TGTGCCAGCAGTACGATCCAGGGGTGGACTGAAGCTTTCTTT.

There are a few counts of this clone. The V call is TRBV5-1, the J call TRBJ2-7, with D maybe TRBD1 (6 bases). This CDR3 contains 14 residues. Trimming shortened V by 1 base and J by 3 bases, and 11 bases separated the two germline ends. CDR1 is SGHRS and CDR2 is YFSETQ in the germline V gene. The CDR3 region has the DNA TGCGCCAGCAGCTTGTCAGGGGCCCTCTACGAGCAGTACTTC. Residues: CASSLSGALYEQYF.

The sample holds a few counts of this clone. V is TRBV10-2 and J is TRBJ1-5, with D uncertain. The germline V and J ends were trimmed by 3 bases and 3 bases, with 9 bases remaining between them. In germline, CDR1 is WSHSY, CDR2 SAAADI. This CDR3 spans 14 amino acids. The CDR3 protein is CASSDPYFNQPQHF. CDR3 sequence (DNA): TGCGCCAGCAGTGACCCCTACTTCAATCAGCCCCAGCATTTT.

The V call is TRBV2, the J call TRBJ1-1; 8 bases are shared with TRBD1. The trim removed 2 bases at V and 2 bases at J, leaving 13 bases unmatched. CDR1 SNHLY and CDR2 FYNNEI come from the germline V gene. This CDR3 has 18 amino acids. CDR3 DNA sequence: TGTGCCAGCAGTGAAACGTTAGGACAGGGTGAAGTAAACACTGAAGCTTTCTTT. As protein: CASSETLGQGEVNTEAFF. The variable domain in full, completed from reference TRBV2 and TRBJ1-1, reads EPEVTQTPSHQVTQMGQEVILRCVPISNHLYFYWYRQILGQKVEFLVSFYNNEISEKSEIFDDQFSVERPDGSNFTLKIRSTKLEDSAMYFCASSETLGQGEVNTEAFFGQGTRLTVV.

V is TRBV2 and J is TRBJ2-7; 7 positions agree with TRBD2. V was clipped by 6 bases and J by 8 bases; unmatched bases: 10. The CDR3 extends over 13 amino acids. The V gene's germline CDR1 is SNHLY and CDR2 FYNNEI. The CDR3 is CASSRDSREKQYF. The CDR3 DNA sequence: TGTGCCAGCAGCCGAGACTCGCGGGAGAAGCAGTACTTC.